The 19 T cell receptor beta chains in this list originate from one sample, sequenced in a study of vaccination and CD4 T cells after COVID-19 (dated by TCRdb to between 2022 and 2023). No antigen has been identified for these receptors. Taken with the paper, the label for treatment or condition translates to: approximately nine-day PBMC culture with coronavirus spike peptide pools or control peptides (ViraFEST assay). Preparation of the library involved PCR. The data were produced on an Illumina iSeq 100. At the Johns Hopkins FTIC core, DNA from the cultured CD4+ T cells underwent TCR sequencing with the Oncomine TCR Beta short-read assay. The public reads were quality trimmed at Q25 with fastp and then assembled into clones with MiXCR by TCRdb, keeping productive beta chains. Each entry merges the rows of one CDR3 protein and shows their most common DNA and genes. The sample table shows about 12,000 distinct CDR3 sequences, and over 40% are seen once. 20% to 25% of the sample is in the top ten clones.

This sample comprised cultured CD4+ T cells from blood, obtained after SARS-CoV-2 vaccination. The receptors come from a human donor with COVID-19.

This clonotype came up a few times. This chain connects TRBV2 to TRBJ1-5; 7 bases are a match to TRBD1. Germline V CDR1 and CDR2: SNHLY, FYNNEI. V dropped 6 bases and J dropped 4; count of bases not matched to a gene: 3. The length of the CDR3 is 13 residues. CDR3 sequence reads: CASRDRANQPQHF. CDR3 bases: TGTGCCAGCAGAGACAGGGCAAATCAGCCCCAGCATTTT. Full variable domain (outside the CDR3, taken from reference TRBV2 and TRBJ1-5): EPEVTQTPSHQVTQMGQEVILRCVPISNHLYFYWYRQILGQKVEFLVSFYNNEISEKSEIFDDQFSVERPDGSNFTLKIRSTKLEDSAMYFCASRDRANQPQHFGDGTRLSIL.

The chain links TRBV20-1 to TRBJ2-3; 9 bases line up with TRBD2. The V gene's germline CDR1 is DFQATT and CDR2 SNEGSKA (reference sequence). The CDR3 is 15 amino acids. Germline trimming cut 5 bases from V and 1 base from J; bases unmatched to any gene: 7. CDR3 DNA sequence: TGCAGTGCTGCGACTAGCGGTCCCGGCACAGATACGCAGTATTTT. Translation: CSAATSGPGTDTQYF.

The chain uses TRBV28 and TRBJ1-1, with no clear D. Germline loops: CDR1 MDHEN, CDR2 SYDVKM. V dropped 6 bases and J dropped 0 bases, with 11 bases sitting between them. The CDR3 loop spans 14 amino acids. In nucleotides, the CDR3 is TGTGCCAGCAGCCCCCCATCTCTGAACACTGAAGCTTTCTTT. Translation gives CASSPPSLNTEAFF.

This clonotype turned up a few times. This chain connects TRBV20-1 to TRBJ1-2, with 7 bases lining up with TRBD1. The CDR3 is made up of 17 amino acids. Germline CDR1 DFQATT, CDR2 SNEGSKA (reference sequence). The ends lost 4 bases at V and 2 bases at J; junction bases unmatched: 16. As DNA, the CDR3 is TGCAGTGCTACTCCCCTGAGGCATGACAGGGTAAACTATGGCTACACCTTC. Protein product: CSATPLRHDRVNYGYTF.

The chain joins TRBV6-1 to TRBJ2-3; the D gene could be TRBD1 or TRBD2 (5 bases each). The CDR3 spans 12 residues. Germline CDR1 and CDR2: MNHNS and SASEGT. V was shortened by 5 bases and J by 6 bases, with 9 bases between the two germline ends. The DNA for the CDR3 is TGTGCCAGCAGTCAAGGGACGGATACGCAGTATTTT. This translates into CASSQGTDTQYF.

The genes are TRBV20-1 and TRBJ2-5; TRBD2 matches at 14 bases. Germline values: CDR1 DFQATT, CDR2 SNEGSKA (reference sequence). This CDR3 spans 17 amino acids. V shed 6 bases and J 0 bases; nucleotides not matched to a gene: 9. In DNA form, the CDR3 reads TGCAGTGCCTATAGACTAGCGGGGGGGGTGTACCAAGAGACCCAGTACTTC. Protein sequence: CSAYRLAGGVYQETQYF.

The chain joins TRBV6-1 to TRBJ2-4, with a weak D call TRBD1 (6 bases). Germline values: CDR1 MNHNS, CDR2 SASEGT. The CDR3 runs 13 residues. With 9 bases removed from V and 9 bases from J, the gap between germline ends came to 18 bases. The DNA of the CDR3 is TGTGCCAGTTTCACAAACAGGGATTCCATTCAGTACTTC. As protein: CASFTNRDSIQYF.

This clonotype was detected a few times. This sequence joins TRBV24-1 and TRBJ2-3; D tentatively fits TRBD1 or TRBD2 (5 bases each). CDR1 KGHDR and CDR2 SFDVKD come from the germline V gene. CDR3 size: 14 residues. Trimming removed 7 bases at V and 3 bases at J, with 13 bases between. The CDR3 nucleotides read TGTGCCACCAGACTAGGGGAATTGACAGATACGCAGTATTTT. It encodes CATRLGELTDTQYF.

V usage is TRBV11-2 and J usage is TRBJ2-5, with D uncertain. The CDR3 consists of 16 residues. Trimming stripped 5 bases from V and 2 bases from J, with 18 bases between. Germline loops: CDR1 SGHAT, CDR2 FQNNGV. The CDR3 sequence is CASSPEGWNRQETQYF. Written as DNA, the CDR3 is TGTGCCAGCAGCCCAGAAGGGTGGAACAGACAAGAGACCCAGTACTTC.

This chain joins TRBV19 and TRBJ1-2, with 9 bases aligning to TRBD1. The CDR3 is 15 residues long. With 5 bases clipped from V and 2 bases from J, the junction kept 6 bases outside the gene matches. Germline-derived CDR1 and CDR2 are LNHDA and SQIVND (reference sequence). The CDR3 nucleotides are TGTGCCAGTAGTGTGACAGGGGGTAAGAACTATGGCTACACCTTC. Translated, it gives CASSVTGGKNYGYTF.

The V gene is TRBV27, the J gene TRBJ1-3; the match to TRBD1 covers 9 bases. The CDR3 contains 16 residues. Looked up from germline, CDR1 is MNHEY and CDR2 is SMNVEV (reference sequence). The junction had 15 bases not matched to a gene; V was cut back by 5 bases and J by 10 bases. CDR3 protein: CASSLKPGQGGSTIYF. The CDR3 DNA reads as TGTGCCAGCAGTCTCAAGCCGGGACAGGGAGGTTCTACCATATATTTT.

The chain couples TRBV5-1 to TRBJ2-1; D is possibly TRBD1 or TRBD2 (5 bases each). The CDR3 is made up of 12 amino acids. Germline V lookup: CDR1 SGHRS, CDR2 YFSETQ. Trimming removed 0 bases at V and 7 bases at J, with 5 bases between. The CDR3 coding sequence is TGCGCCAGCAGCTTGGGGGGGAATGAGCAGTTCTTC. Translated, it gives CASSLGGNEQFF.

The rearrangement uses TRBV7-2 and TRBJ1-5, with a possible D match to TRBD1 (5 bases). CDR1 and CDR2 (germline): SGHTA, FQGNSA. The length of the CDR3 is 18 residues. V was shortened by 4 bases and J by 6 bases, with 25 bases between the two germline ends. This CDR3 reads CASSSTGGGPRGVQPQHF. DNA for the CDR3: TGTGCCAGCAGCTCGACGGGCGGGGGTCCCCGGGGCGTTCAGCCCCAGCATTTT. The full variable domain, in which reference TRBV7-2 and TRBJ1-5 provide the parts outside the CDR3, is GAGVSQSPSNKVTEKGKDVELRCDPISGHTALYWYRQSLGQGLEFLIYFQGNSAPDKSGLPSDRFSAERTGGSVSTLTIQRTQQEDSAVYLCASSSTGGGPRGVQPQHFGDGTRLSIL.

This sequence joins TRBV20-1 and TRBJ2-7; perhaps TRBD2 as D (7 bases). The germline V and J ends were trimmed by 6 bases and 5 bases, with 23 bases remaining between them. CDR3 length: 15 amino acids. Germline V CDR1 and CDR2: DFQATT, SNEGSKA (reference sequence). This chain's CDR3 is CSAGERGSGIDEQYF. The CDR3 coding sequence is TGCAGTGCGGGAGAGAGGGGGAGCGGGATCGACGAGCAGTACTTC.

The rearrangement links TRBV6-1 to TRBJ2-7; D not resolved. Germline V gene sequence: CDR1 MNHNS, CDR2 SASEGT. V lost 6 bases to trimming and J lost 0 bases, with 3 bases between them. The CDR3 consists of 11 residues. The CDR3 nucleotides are TGTGCCAGCAGGTCCTCCTACGAGCAGTACTTC. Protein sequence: CASRSSYEQYF.

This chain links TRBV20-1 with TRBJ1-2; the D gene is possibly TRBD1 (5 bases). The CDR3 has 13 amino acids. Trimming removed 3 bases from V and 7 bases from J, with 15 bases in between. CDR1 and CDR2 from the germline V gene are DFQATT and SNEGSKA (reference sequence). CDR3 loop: CSASFTRTLGYTF. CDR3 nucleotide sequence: TGCAGTGCTAGTTTCACCAGGACACTTGGCTACACCTTC.

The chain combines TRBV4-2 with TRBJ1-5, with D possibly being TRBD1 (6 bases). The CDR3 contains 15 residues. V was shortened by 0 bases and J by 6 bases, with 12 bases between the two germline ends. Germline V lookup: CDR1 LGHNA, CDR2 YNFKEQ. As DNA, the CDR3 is TGTGCCAGCAGCCAAGATCCGGGGGCCAGTCAGCCCCAGCATTTT. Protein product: CASSQDPGASQPQHF.

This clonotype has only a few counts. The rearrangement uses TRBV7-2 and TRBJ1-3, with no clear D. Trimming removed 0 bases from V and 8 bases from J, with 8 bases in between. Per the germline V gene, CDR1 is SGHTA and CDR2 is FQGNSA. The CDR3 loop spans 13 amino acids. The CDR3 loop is CASSLAGFDTIYF. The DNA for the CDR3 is TGTGCCAGCAGCTTAGCAGGGTTTGACACCATATATTTT.

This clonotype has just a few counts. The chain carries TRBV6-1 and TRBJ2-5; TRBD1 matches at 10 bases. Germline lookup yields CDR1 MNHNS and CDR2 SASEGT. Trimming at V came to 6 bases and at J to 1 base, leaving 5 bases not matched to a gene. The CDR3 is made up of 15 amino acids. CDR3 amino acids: CASREGDRGQETQYF. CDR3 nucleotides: TGTGCCAGCAGGGAGGGGGACAGGGGCCAAGAGACCCAGTACTTC.